A selection of T cell receptor beta chains follows, all from one sample in a study of OX40 agonist ivuxolimab in advanced cancers. Sequenced by immunoSEQ multiplex PCR; TCRdb stores in-frame clones only, minus some. In the table there are about 20,000 clones, 85% to 95% of which are singletons. The sample consisted of CD4+ or CD8+ T cells sorted from blood, taken in a trial of the OX40 agonist ivuxolimab. Receptor source: an adult with an advanced solid tumor such as melanoma, head and neck, liver or kidney cancer. The CDR3 runs from the conserved cysteine through the conserved F or W. Fields, in order: D gene, J gene, clone size, V gene, CDR3 DNA, CDR3 protein. A D gene is named only where the DNA matches it firmly. Some rows have no size entry. The others give once, few or many, or a class for an expanded clone.

. TRBJ1-1 once TRBV5-1 TGCGCCAGCAGCTCCCTCATTAGAAACACTGAAGCTTTCTTT CASSSLIRNTEAFF
. TRBJ2-2 . TRBV6-6 TGTGCCGGCAGTCTTCGACAGGACCCCGGGGAGCTGTTTTTT CAGSLRQDPGELFF
. TRBJ1-5 . TRBV18 TGTGCCAGCTCACCATTGGACGGGGATCAGCCCCAGCATTTT CASSPLDGDQPQHF
TRBD2 TRBJ2-1 . TRBV2 TGTGCCAGCAGTGACGCACTAGCGGCTTCAGCCCCTAATGAGCAGTTCTTC CASSDALAASAPNEQFF
TRBD1 TRBJ2-5 . TRBV10-1 TGCGCCAACAACCCCGACCGACAGGGGACACAAGAGACCCAGTACTTC CANNPDRQGTQETQYF
TRBD1 TRBJ2-7 . TRBV11-2 TGTGCCAGCAGCGCCGCGGACAGGGGCAAGCAGTACTTC CASSAADRGKQYF
. TRBJ2-7 . TRBV7-9 TGTGCCAGCAGCTTAGGCCCGACACGGGAGCAGTACTTC CASSLGPTREQYF
. TRBJ2-3 . TRBV15 TGTGCCACCCAACTCGGGGGAAGGGCAGATACGCAGTATTTT CATQLGGRADTQYF
. TRBJ2-2 once TRBV4-1 TGCGCCAGCAGCCAGACCGGGTTTGCTGACACCGGGGAGCTGTTTTTT CASSQTGFADTGELFF
TRBD1 TRBJ2-7 . TRBV6-5 TGTGCCAGCAGACACCGGACAGGCTATCTCGGGCAGTACTTC CASRHRTGYLGQYF
TRBD2 TRBJ2-2 . TRBV7-9 TGTGCCAGCAGCTCCTCTAGCGGGGGGCTCACTAAGAACACCGGGGAGCTGTTTTTT CASSSSSGGLTKNTGELFF
. TRBJ2-1 . TRBV30 TGTGCCTGGAGTATAGGGGGGCATACTGAGCAGTTCTTC CAWSIGGHTEQFF
. TRBJ2-2 . TRBV27 TGTGCCAGCAGTTTTAGAGGTCCCGGGGCGAGGGATGAAACCGGGGAGCTGTTTTTT CASSFRGPGARDETGELFF
TRBD1 TRBJ1-2 . TRBV19 TGTGCCAGTAGGACGGGGACAGGGGGCGCCTATGGCTACACCTTC CASRTGTGGAYGYTF
. TRBJ1-2 . TRBV30 TGTGCCTGGATGGGGGCTAACTATGGCTACACCTTC CAWMGANYGYTF
TRBD2 TRBJ2-1 . TRBV6-5 TGTGCCAGCAGGCTAGCGGGGGCCGACAATGAGCAGTTCTTC CASRLAGADNEQFF
. TRBJ1-1 . TRBV19 TGTGCCAGTAGAGCAGGGGTCACTGAAGCTTTCTTT CASRAGVTEAFF
. TRBJ2-1 . TRBV13 TGTGCCAGCAGCAGTCAGTACAATGAGCAGTTCTTC CASSSQYNEQFF
. TRBJ1-5 few TRBV4-1 TGCGCCAGCAGCCAAGGAGGGATTAATCAGCCCCAGCATTTT CASSQGGINQPQHF
. TRBJ1-1 . TRBV27 TGTGCCAGCAGTCAAATGGGAGGGATTGAAGCTTTCTTT CASSQMGGIEAFF
. TRBJ2-1 . TRBV5-1 TGCGCCAGCAGCTGGAACAGGGTATTGGAGCAGTTCTTC CASSWNRVLEQFF
. TRBJ2-1 . TRBV7-6 TGTGCCAGCAGCTTATCCCCGGGGGGACACTACAATGAGCAGTTCTTC CASSLSPGGHYNEQFF
. TRBJ2-7 . TRBV4-2 TGTGCCAGCAGCCAAGTAGGATCGGGGAACGAGCAGTACTTC CASSQVGSGNEQYF
TRBD1 TRBJ1-5 . TRBV23-1 TGCGCCAGCAGTCGCGGGACAGGGGTCGGCGTGAAGAGCAATCAGCCCCAGCATTTT CASSRGTGVGVKSNQPQHF
TRBD2 TRBJ2-3 . TRBV5-6 TGTGCCAGCAGCCGGGGTAGCGGGGCCCTCCTCACAGATACGCAGTATTTT CASSRGSGALLTDTQYF
. TRBJ2-1 . TRBV7-2 TGTGCCAGCAGCTTATACGTGGGCCAGTCCTACAATGAGCAGTTCTTC CASSLYVGQSYNEQFF
. TRBJ2-7 . TRBV2 TGTGCCAGCGGCTCCCGGGGGACTTCCTACGAGCAGTACTTC CASGSRGTSYEQYF
TRBD2 TRBJ2-7 . TRBV6-5 TGTGCCAGCAGCCCCGGGACTAGCGGCTACGAGCAGTACTTC CASSPGTSGYEQYF
. TRBJ2-3 . TRBV19 TGTGCCAGTAGTATTGGGCTAGCCCCAGATACGCAGTATTTT CASSIGLAPDTQYF
. TRBJ1-5 once TRBV7-9 TGTGCCAGCAGTCATTTAGGCGGGCCCCAGCATTTT CASSHLGGPQHF
. TRBJ2-7 . TRBV5-1 TGCGCCAGCAGCTTGGCCGGCAGCTCCTACGAGCAGTACTTC CASSLAGSSYEQYF
. TRBJ2-3 . TRBV7-2 TGTGCCAGCAGCCCGGGGGTAGATACGCAGTATTTT CASSPGVDTQYF
TRBD2 TRBJ2-7 . TRBV2 TGTGCCAGCATCCTGACTAGCGGGTCCTCCTACGAGCAGTACTTC CASILTSGSSYEQYF
. TRBJ1-6 medium-sized TRBV5-1 TGCGCCAGCAGCTTATTAAGTAATTCACCCCTCCACTTT CASSLLSNSPLHF
. TRBJ1-5 . TRBV19 TGTGCCAGTAGTATTTTCTTGAACAATCAGCCCCAGCATTTT CASSIFLNNQPQHF
. TRBJ1-1 . TRBV7-9 TGTGCCAGCAGCCTAGGGGCAGCGTCTCAGAACACTGAAGCTTTCTTT CASSLGAASQNTEAFF
TRBD1 TRBJ1-4 once TRBV12-5 TGTGCTAGTGGCCCAGGGACAGCGTTAGTGCTCAACGAAAAACTGTTTTTT CASGPGTALVLNEKLFF
TRBD2 TRBJ2-3 . TRBV7-2 TGTGCCAGCAGCTCCCGAGGTAGCGGGGAAGTGACAGATACGCAGTATTTT CASSSRGSGEVTDTQYF
. TRBJ2-1 . TRBV7-9 TGTGCCAGCAGCTTAACTGAGGGGTCCAATGAGCAGTTCTTC CASSLTEGSNEQFF
. TRBJ2-5 . TRBV4-1 TGCGCCAGCAGCCAAGAATGGGGGCCCCAAGAGACCCAGTACTTC CASSQEWGPQETQYF
. TRBJ2-2 . TRBV11-2 TGTGCCAGCAGCTTCAGCACCGGGGAGCTGTTTTTT CASSFSTGELFF
. TRBJ2-3 . TRBV4-1 TGCGCCAGCAGCCAAGTAACCCCAGATACGCAGTATTTT CASSQVTPDTQYF
. TRBJ1-4 . TRBV15 TGTGCCACTTGGGCCGGGGGGAATAATGAAAAACTGTTTTTT CATWAGGNNEKLFF